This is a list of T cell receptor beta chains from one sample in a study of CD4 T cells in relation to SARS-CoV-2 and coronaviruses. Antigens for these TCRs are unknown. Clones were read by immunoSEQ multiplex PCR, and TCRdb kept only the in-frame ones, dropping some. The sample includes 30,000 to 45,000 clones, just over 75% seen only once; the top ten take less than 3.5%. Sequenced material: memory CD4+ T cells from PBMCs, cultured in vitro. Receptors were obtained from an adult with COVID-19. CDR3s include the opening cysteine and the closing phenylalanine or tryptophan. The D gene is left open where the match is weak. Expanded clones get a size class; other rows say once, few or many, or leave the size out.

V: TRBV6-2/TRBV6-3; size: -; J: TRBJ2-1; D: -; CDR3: CASSYSSMRAVADSSHEQFF; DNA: TGTGCCAGCAGTTACTCGTCCATGAGGGCGGTAGCGGACTCCTCGCATGAGCAGTTCTTC
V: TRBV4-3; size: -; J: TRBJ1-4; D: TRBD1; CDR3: CASSQVTLLVGTGNVGGEKLFF; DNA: TGCGCCAGCAGCCAAGTGACCCTTTTGGTCGGGACAGGGAACGTCGGCGGTGAAAAACTGTTTTTT
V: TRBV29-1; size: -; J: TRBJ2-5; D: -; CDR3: CSVDLLGAQGETQYF; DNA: TGCAGCGTTGATCTTTTGGGGGCTCAGGGTGAGACCCAGTACTTC
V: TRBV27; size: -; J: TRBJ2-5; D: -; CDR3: CASRVSGEETQYF; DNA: TGTGCCAGCAGGGTATCTGGGGAAGAGACCCAGTACTTC
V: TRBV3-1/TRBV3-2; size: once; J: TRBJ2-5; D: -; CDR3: CASSQGFVTQYF; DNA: TGTGCCAGCAGCCAAGGGTTTGTGACCCAGTACTTC
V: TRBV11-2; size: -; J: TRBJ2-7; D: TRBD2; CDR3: CASSLDWGTSGRKAYEQYF; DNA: TGTGCCAGCAGCTTAGATTGGGGGACTAGCGGGAGGAAAGCCTACGAGCAGTACTTC
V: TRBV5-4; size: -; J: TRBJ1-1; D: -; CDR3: CASSLLGGPNTEAFF; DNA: TGTGCCAGCAGCTTGCTTGGGGGACCGAACACTGAAGCTTTCTTT
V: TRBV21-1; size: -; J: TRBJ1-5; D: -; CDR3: CASSKEVGSHSNQPQHF; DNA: TGTGCCAGCAGCAAAGAGGTGGGCAGCCATAGCAATCAGCCCCAGCATTTT
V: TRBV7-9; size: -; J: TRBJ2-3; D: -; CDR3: CASSPAGTDTQYF; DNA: TGTGCCAGCAGTCCGGCTGGCACAGATACGCAGTATTTT
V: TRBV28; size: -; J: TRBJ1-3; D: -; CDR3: CASSPLIGGSSGNTIYF; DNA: TGTGCCAGCAGCCCTTTAATTGGGGGAAGCTCTGGAAACACCATATATTTT
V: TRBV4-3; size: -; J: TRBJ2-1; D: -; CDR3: CASSDGRSSYNEQFF; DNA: TGCGCCAGCAGTGATGGTCGGAGCTCCTACAATGAGCAGTTCTTC
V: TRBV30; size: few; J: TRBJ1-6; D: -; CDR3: CAWSVGNSPLHF; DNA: TGTGCCTGGAGTGTAGGGAACTCACCCCTCCACTTT
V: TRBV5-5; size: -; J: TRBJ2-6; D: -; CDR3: CASSLEGAGANVLTF; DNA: TGTGCCAGCAGCTTGGAGGGGGCTGGGGCCAACGTCCTGACTTTC
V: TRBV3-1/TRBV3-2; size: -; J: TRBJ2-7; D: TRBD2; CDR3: CASSQDRSNSGRSEQYF; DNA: TGTGCCAGCAGCCAGGACCGATCGAATAGCGGGAGAAGCGAGCAGTACTTC
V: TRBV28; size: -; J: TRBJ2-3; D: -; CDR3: CASIGGVADTQYF; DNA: TGTGCCAGCATAGGAGGGGTCGCAGATACGCAGTATTTT
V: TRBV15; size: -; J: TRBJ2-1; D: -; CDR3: CATSRTLGRGNEQFF; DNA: TGTGCCACCAGCAGGACTCTCGGGAGAGGTAATGAGCAGTTCTTC
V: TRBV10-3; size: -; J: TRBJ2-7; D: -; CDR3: CAIRGGLQSSYEQYF; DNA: TGTGCCATCAGAGGGGGACTGCAGAGCTCCTACGAGCAGTACTTC
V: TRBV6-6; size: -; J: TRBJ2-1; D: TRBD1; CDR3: CASTGTGLDNEQFF; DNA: TGTGCCAGCACCGGGACAGGGCTGGACAATGAGCAGTTCTTC
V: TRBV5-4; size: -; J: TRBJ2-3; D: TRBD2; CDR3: CASSLRTSGSTDTQYF; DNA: TGTGCCAGCAGCTTAAGGACTAGCGGGAGCACAGATACGCAGTATTTT
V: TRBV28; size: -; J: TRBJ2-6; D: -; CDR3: CASEISGANVLTF; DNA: TGTGCCAGCGAAATCTCTGGGGCCAACGTCCTGACTTTC
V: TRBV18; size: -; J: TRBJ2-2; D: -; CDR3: CASSPSNIITGELFF; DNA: TGTGCCAGCTCACCTTCTAATATAATTACCGGGGAGCTGTTTTTT
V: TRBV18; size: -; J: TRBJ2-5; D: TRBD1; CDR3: CASSRQGVETQYF; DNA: TGTGCCAGCTCACGACAGGGAGTAGAGACCCAGTACTTC
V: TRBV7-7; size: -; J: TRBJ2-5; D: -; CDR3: CASSSPGGQETQYF; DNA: TGTGCTAGCAGCTCCCCCGGGGGTCAAGAGACCCAGTACTTC
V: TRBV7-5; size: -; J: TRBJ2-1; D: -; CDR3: CARSLALDREQFF; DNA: TGTGCCAGAAGCTTAGCGCTTGACCGTGAGCAGTTCTTC
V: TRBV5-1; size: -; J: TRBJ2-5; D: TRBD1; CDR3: CASSRTGDVQETQYF; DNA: TGCGCCAGCAGTCGGACAGGGGACGTTCAAGAGACCCAGTACTTC
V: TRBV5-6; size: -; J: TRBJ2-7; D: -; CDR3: CASSLDVTEQYF; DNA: TGTGCCAGCAGCTTGGACGTGACAGAACAGTACTTC
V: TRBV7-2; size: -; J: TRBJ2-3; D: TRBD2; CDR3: CASSPSLAGADTQYF; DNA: TGTGCCAGCAGCCCTTCACTAGCGGGAGCAGATACGCAGTATTTT
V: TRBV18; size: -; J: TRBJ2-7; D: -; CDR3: CASSPIKDSEQYF; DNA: TGTGCCAGCTCACCAATTAAGGATTCCGAGCAGTACTTC
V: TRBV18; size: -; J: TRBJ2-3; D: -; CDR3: CASSPPQGASTDTQYF; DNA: TGTGCCAGCTCACCACCCCAGGGCGCTAGCACAGATACGCAGTATTTT
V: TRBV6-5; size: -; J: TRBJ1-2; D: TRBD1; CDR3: CASRDTGGSYGYTF; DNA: TGTGCCAGCAGGGACACAGGGGGCAGCTATGGCTACACCTTC
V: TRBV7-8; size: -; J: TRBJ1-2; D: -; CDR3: CASTGTPGGYTF; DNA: TGTGCCAGCACGGGGACACCTGGCGGCTACACCTTC
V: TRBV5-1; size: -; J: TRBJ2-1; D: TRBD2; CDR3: CASSTLAGATYNEQFF; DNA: TGCGCCAGCAGCACCCTAGCGGGAGCCACCTACAATGAGCAGTTCTTC
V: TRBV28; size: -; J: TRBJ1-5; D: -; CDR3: CASSTGQRDQPQHF; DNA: TGTGCCAGCAGTACCGGACAGCGAGATCAGCCCCAGCATTTT
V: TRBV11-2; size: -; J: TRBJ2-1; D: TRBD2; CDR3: CASSLLGLADNEQFF; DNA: TGTGCCAGCAGCTTACTCGGACTAGCGGACAATGAGCAGTTCTTC
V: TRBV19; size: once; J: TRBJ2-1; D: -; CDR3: CASSLSYNEQFF; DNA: TGTGCCAGTAGTCTAAGCTACAATGAGCAGTTCTTC
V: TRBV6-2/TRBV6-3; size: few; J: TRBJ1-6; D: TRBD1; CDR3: CASSSLRDRGYYNSPLHF; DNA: TGTGCCAGCAGTTCCCTCCGGGACAGGGGTTATTATAATTCACCCCTCCACTTT
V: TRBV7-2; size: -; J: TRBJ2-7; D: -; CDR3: CASSDEMRTGAGQYF; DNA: TGTGCCAGCAGCGACGAAATGAGGACTGGAGCTGGGCAGTACTTC
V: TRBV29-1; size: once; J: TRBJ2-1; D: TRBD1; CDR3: CSDVGQGPYNEQFF; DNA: TGCAGCGACGTGGGACAGGGTCCCTACAATGAGCAGTTCTTC
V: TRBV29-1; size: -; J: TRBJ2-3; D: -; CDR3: CSVEWQFSTDTQYF; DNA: TGCAGCGTTGAGTGGCAGTTTAGCACAGATACGCAGTATTTT
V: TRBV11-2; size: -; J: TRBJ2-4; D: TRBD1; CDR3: CASSLAGQGNIQYF; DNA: TGTGCCAGCAGCTTAGCGGGACAGGGAAACATTCAGTACTTC
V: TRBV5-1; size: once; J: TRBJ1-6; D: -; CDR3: CASSTDGSGLRAPLHF; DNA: TGCGCCAGCAGCACGGACGGTAGTGGCCTTAGGGCACCCCTCCACTTT
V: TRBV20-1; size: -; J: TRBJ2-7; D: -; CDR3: CSASLPRGSYEQYF; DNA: TGCAGTGCTAGTCTGCCTAGGGGATCCTACGAGCAGTACTTC
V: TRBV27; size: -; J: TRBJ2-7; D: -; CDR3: CASTSGLLSYEQYF; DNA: TGTGCCAGCACCTCGGGACTTCTTTCCTACGAGCAGTACTTC
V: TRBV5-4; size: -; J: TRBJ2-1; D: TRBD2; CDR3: CASSQHIAGGNYNEQFF; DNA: TGTGCCAGCAGCCAACACATAGCGGGAGGAAACTACAATGAGCAGTTCTTC
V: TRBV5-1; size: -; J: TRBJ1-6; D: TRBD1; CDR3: CASRLGQGSNSPLHF; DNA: TGCGCCAGCAGACTTGGACAGGGGAGTAATTCACCCCTCCACTTT
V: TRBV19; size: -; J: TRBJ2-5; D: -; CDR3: CASSGPLGTQYF; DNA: TGTGCCAGTAGTGGGCCGTTGGGGACCCAGTACTTC
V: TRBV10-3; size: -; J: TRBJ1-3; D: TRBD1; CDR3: CAISERNPSTGTGNTIYF; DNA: TGTGCCATCAGTGAGCGGAACCCTTCGACAGGGACTGGAAACACCATATATTTT
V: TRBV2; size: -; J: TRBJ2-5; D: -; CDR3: CASSVNPPETQYF; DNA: TGTGCCAGCAGTGTCAACCCCCCAGAGACCCAGTACTTC
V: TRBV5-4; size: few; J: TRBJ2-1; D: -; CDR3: CASSLRKLGANEQFF; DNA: TGTGCCAGCAGCTTGCGGAAACTAGGGGCAAATGAGCAGTTCTTC
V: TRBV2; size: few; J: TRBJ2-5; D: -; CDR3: CASSSKETQYF; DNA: TGTGCCAGCAGCTCAAAGGAGACCCAGTACTTC
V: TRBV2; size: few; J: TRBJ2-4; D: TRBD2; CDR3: CASTPRGATKNIQYF; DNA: TGTGCCAGCACCCCGCGGGGGGCAACCAAAAACATTCAGTACTTC
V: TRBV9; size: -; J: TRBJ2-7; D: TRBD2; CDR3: CASSVGLAGMGEQYF; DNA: TGTGCCAGCAGCGTGGGGCTAGCGGGGATGGGAGAGCAGTACTTC
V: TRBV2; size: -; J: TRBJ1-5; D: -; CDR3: CASSEAPQPQHF; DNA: TGTGCCAGCAGTGAGGCCCCTCAGCCCCAGCATTTT
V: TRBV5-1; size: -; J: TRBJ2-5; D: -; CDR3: CASSSYQGSGETQYF; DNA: TGCGCCAGCAGCTCATACCAAGGGTCCGGAGAGACCCAGTACTTC
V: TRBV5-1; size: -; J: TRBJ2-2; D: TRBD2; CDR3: CASSLLAGDSGELFF; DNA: TGCGCCAGCAGCTTACTAGCGGGAGATTCTGGGGAGCTGTTTTTT
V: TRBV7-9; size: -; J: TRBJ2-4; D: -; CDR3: CASSLVKNIQYF; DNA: TGTGCCAGCAGCTTGGTCAAAAACATTCAGTACTTC
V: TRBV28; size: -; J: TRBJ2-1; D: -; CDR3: CASSLVAAGFNEQFF; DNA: TGTGCCAGCAGTTTGGTTGCGGCAGGGTTCAATGAGCAGTTCTTC
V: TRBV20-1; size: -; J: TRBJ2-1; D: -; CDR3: CSNGRGLEQFF; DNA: TGCAGTAATGGTCGGGGACTGGAGCAGTTCTTC